The clone carrying this TCR beta chain was counted a few times. Its target is unknown. A junction end diverges from the germline sequence, so it may reflect a read error. Full-length variable regions came from constant-region reverse primers plus semi-nested Nested Universal Primer A PCR. Via MiXCR, TCRdb re-called the 5' RACE reads, giving one row per CDR3 protein. The top ten clones hold roughly 3.1% of a sample with about 7,000 distinct CDR3 sequences, roughly half of them seen once. Purified naive CD4+ T cells were depleted of CD25+ Tregs. The CDR3 length is 14 residues. Germline CDR1 is SQVTM and CDR2 is ANQGSEA. Overall study findings and caveats: Tumor Treg TCRs overlapped most with tumor naive CD4+ cells.

The chain couples TRBV29-1 to TRBJ2-1, with TRBD2 matching over 11 bases. The sample was naive CD4+ T cells sorted from a lymph node. Subset described: naive CD4+ T cells, CD4+CD45RA+CD25-. The sequence was collected from a female donor with breast cancer. DNA for the CDR3: TGCAGCGTACGACTAGCGGGATCCTCCAATGAGCAGTTCTTC. It codes for CSVRLAGSSNEQFF.